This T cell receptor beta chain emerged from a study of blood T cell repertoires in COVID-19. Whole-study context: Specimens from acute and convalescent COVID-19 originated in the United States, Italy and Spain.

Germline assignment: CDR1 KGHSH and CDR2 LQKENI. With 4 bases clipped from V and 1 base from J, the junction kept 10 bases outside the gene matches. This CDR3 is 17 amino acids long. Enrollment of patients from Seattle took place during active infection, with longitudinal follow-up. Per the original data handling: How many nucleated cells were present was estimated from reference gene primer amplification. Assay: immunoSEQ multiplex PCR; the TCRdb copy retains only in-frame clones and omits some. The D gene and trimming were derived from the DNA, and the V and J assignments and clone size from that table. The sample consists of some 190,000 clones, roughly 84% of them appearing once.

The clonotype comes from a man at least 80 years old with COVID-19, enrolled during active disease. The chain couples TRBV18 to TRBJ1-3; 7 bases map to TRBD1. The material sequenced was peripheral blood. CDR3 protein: CASSLTSRTGSGNTIYF. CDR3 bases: TGTGCCAGCTCACTGACATCCCGGACAGGTTCTGGAAACACCATATATTTT.